Below are 14 T cell receptor beta chains sequenced from a single sample in a study of cytomegalovirus exposure and HLA in healthy donors. 13 Jbeta primers and 60 Vbeta primers were used for the PCR. Clones were sequenced by immunoSEQ multiplex PCR, and TCRdb holds only the in-frame ones, with some missing. The sample includes a few hundred thousand clones, over 65% of them seen just once. The sample comprised PBMCs. These receptors came from a woman aged 25 to 39 in good health and CMV-seronegative.

This sequence joins TRBV7-8 and TRBJ2-3; 9 nucleotides align to TRBD2. CDR1 and CDR2 from the germline V gene are SGHVS and FQNEAQ. The CDR3 is 15 residues long. V was clipped by 5 bases and J by 7 bases; unmatched bases: 10. The CDR3 loop reads CASSPRTSVRNTQYF. The CDR3 DNA is TGTGCCAGCAGCCCCCGGACTAGCGTTCGAAATACGCAGTATTTT.

This clone has a single count. The chain joins TRBV5-1 to TRBJ1-5; D not resolved. Trimming pared 2 bases from V and 5 bases from J, leaving 8 bases between. The CDR3 loop spans 13 amino acids. Germline CDR1 SGHRS, CDR2 YFSETQ. Written as DNA, the CDR3 is TGCGCCAGCAGCTTAGAGAGGGATCAGCCCCAGCATTTT. Its translation is CASSLERDQPQHF.

V and J are TRBV7-2 and TRBJ2-2; no reliable D call. Germline-derived CDR1 and CDR2 are SGHTA and FQGNSA. This CDR3 is 17 amino acids long. V lost 5 bases, J lost 7 bases, and 23 bases lay in between. The CDR3 nucleotides read TGTGCCAGCAGCCCTAGGATAAGGCTCGGTGTTAACGGGGAGCTGTTTTTT. Translation: CASSPRIRLGVNGELFF.

The table lists this clone with a few counts. The chain carries TRBV7-6 and TRBJ1-1; D might be TRBD1 (5 bases). V lost 4 bases to trimming and J lost 6 bases, with 12 bases between them. CDR3 length: 13 residues. Germline CDR1 and CDR2: SGHVS and FNYEAQ. The CDR3 here is CASSSRWGSEAFF. The CDR3 nucleotides are TGTGCCAGCAGCTCTCGATGGGGCTCTGAAGCTTTCTTT.

In its sample, this clone ranks as medium-sized. This CDR3 reads CASSVETSVDTQYF. CDR3 nucleotides: TGTGCCAGCAGCGTAGAGACTAGCGTAGATACGCAGTATTTT. The chain carries TRBV9 and TRBJ2-3, with 8 bases identical to TRBD2. CDR1 is SGDLS, CDR2 YYNGEE, per germline. CDR3 length equals 14 residues. The V and J ends lost 0 bases and 5 bases, in that order; junction bases with no gene match: 2. Full variable domain (rest looked up from reference TRBV9 and TRBJ2-3): DSGVTQTPKHLITATGQRVTLRCSPRSGDLSVYWYQQSLDQGLQFLIQYYNGEERAKGNILERFSAQQFPDLHSELNLSSLELGDSALYFCASSVETSVDTQYFGPGTRLTVL.

This clone has just a few counts. The rearrangement uses TRBV10-2 and TRBJ1-6; D is unresolved. V lost 1 base, J lost 8 bases, and 12 bases lay in between. Germline lookup yields CDR1 WSHSY and CDR2 SAAADI. The CDR3 spans 15 residues. The CDR3 region is CASSELQAVYSPLHF. The DNA for the CDR3 is TGCGCCAGCAGTGAGTTGCAAGCGGTTTATTCACCCCTCCACTTT.

This chain connects TRBV27 to TRBJ1-2, with D perhaps matching TRBD1 (5 bases). The germline gives CDR1 MNHEY, CDR2 SMNVEV (reference sequence). The CDR3 has 13 amino acids. V lost 5 bases to trimming and J lost 3 bases, with 10 bases between them. The CDR3 loop is CASSPWGDYGYTF. The CDR3 DNA reads as TGTGCCAGCAGTCCCTGGGGGGACTATGGCTACACCTTC.

The V call is TRBV30, the J call TRBJ1-5, with a weak D call TRBD1 (5 bases). This CDR3 has 13 residues. Trimming removed 2 bases at V and 6 bases at J, with 11 bases between. The germline gives CDR1 GTSNPN, CDR2 SVGIG (reference sequence). The CDR3 coding sequence is TGTGCCTGGAGTTCATCCGACAGTCAGCCCCAGCATTTT. It codes for CAWSSSDSQPQHF.

The chain carries TRBV6-5 and TRBJ1-2, with 7 nucleotides matching TRBD1. The CDR3 is 15 residues long. The ends lost 6 bases at V and 5 bases at J; junction bases unmatched: 12. Germline lookup yields CDR1 MNHEY and CDR2 SVGAGI. The CDR3 DNA sequence: TGTGCCAGCAGGAAAGACAGGGCCAAAATATATGGCTACACCTTC. This gives the protein CASRKDRAKIYGYTF.

Here the CDR3 reads CASSYGGVNEQFF. The CDR3 nucleotides are TGTGCCAGCAGTTACGGCGGGGTCAATGAGCAGTTCTTC. The chain combines TRBV6-5 with TRBJ2-1; D is possibly TRBD2 (6 bases). CDR1 is MNHEY, CDR2 SVGAGI, per germline. CDR3 length: 13 amino acids. The ends were cut back, 2 bases at V and 6 bases at J, with 8 bases in the middle.

The chain joins TRBV18 to TRBJ1-4; a weak D match, TRBD1 (6 bases). The V and J ends lost 3 bases and 3 bases respectively, with 14 bases between them. Germline values: CDR1 KGHSH, CDR2 LQKENI. This CDR3 contains 16 residues. The CDR3 spells CASSPKNDRPNEKLFF. CDR3 nucleotides: TGTGCCAGCTCACCTAAAAACGACAGGCCTAATGAAAAACTGTTTTTT.

The chain employs TRBV7-9 and TRBJ1-1; D is unresolved. CDR1 and CDR2 from the germline V gene are SEHNR and FQNEAQ (reference sequence). V gave up 4 bases and J gave up 5 bases, with 20 bases separating them. This CDR3 has 16 residues. The DNA of the CDR3 is TGTGCCAGCAGCTCACAAGTGTCGCAGGCCAGGACTGAAGCTTTCTTT. Protein: CASSSQVSQARTEAFF.

The chain is built from TRBV5-5 and TRBJ1-5; no clear D. V lost 4 bases and J lost 1, with 12 bases in between. The CDR3 contains 15 residues. Germline values: CDR1 SGHKS, CDR2 YYEKEE (reference sequence). The CDR3 DNA is TGTGCCAGCAGCCTAGGGAGGGTAAGCAATCAGCCCCAGCATTTT. The encoded protein is CASSLGRVSNQPQHF.

J is TRBJ1-1 and V is TRBV27, with 9 bases aligning to TRBD1. The J segment lost 7 bases and the V segment lost 2 bases, leaving 2 bases of the junction unmatched. This CDR3 contains 13 residues. CDR1 is MNHEY and CDR2 is SMNVEV in the germline V gene (reference sequence). This chain's CDR3 is CASSLTGGFEAFF. The CDR3 bases are TGTGCCAGCAGTTTAACAGGGGGCTTTGAAGCTTTCTTT.